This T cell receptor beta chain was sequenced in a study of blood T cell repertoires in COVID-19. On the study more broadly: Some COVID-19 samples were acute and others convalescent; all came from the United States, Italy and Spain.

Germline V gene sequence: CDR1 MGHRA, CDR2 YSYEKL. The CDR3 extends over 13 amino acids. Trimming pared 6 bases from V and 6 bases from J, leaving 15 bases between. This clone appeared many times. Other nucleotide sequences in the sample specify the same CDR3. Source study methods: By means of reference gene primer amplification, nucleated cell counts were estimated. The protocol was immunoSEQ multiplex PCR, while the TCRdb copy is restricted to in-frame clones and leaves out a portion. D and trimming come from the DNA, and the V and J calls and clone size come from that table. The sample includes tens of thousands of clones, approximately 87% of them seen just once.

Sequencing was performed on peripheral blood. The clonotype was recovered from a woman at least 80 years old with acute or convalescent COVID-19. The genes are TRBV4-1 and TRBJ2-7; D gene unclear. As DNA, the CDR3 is TGCGCCAGCAGAAGCGACGCCGGCGGCGAGCAGTACTTC. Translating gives CASRSDAGGEQYF.